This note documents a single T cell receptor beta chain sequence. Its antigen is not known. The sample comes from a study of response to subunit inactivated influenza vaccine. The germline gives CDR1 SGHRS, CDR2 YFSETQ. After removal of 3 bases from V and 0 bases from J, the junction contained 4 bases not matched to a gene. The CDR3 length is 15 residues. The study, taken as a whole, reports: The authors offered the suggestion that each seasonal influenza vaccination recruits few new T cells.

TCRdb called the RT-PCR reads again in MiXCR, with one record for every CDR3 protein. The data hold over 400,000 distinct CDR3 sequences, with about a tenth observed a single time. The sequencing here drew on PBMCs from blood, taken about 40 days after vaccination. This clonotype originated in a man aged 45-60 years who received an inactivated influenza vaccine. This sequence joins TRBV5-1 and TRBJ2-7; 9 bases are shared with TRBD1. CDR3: CASSSGTGLSYEQYF. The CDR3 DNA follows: TGCGCCAGCAGCTCGGGGACAGGGCTCTCCTACGAGCAGTACTTC.